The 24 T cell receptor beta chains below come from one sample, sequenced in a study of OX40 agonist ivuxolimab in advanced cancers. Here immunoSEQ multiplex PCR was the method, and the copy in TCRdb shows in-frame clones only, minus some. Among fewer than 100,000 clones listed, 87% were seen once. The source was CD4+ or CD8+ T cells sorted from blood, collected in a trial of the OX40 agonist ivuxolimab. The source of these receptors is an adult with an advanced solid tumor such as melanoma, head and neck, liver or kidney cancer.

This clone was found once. This chain's CDR3 is CASSFRVDNSPLHF. Written as DNA, the CDR3 is TGTGCCAGCAGTTTCAGGGTCGATAATTCACCCCTCCACTTT. The chain employs TRBV28 and TRBJ1-6; D is perhaps TRBD1 (5 bases). This CDR3 region has 14 residues. V lost 3 bases and J lost 5, with 8 bases in between. CDR1 is MDHEN and CDR2 is SYDVKM in the germline V gene.

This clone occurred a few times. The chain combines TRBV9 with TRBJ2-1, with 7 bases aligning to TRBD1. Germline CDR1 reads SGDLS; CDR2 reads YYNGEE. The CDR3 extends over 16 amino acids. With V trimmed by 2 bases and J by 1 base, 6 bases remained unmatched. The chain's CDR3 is CASSVAGTVSYNEQFF. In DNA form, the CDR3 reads TGTGCCAGCAGCGTCGCCGGGACAGTATCCTACAATGAGCAGTTCTTC.

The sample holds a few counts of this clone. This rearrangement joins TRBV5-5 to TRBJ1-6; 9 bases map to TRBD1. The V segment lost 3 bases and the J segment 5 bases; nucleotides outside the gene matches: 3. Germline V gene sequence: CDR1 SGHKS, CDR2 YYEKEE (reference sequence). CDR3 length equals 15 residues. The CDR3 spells CASSWTGDNNSPLHF. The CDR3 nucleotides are TGTGCCAGCAGCTGGACAGGGGACAATAATTCACCCCTCCACTTT.

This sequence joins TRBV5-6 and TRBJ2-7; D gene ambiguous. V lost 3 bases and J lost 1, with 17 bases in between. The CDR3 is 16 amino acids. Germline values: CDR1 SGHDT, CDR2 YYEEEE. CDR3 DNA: TGTGCCAGCAGCTCCATTAACACGGCAGGATCCTACGAGCAGTACTTC. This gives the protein CASSSINTAGSYEQYF.

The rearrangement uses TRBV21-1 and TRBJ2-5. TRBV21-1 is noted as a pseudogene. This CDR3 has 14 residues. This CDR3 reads CASIRASEQETQYF. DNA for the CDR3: TGTGCCAGCATTAGGGCGTCAGAACAAGAGACCCAGTACTTC.

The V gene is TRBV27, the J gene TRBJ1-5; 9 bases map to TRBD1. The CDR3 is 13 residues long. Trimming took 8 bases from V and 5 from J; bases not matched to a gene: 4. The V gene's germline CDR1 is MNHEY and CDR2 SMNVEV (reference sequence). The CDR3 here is CASGTGRDQPQHF. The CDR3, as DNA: TGTGCCAGCGGGACAGGGCGGGATCAGCCCCAGCATTTT.

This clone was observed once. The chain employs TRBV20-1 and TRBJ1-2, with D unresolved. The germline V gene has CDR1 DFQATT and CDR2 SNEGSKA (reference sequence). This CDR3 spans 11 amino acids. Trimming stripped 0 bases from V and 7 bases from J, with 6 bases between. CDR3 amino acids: CSARDHRGYTF. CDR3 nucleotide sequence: TGCAGTGCTAGAGATCACCGTGGCTACACCTTC.

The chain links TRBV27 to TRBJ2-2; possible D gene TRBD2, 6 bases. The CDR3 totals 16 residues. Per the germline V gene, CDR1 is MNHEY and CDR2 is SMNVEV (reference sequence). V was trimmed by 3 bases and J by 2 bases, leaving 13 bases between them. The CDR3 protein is CASSFGGTVNTGELFF. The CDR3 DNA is TGTGCCAGCAGTTTCGGCGGGACGGTCAACACCGGGGAGCTGTTTTTT.

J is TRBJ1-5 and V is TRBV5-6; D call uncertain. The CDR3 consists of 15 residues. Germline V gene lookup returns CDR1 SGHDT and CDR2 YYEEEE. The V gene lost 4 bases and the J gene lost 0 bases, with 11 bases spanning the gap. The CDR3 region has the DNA TGTGCCAGCAGCAGTTTGGGGAGTAGCAATCAGCCCCAGCATTTT. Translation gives CASSSLGSSNQPQHF.

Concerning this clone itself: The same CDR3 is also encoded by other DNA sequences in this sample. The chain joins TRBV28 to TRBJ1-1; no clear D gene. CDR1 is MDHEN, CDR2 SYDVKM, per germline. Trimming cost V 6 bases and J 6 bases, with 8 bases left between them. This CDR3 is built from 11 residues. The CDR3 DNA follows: TGTGCCAGCAGGGGTAAGCCTGAAGCTTTCTTT. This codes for CASRGKPEAFF. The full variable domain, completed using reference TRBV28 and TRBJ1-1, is DVKVTQSSRYLVKRTGEKVFLECVQDMDHENMFWYRQDPGLGLRLIYFSYDVKMKEKGDIPEGYSVSREKKERFSLILESASTNQTSMYLCASRGKPEAFFGQGTRLTVV.

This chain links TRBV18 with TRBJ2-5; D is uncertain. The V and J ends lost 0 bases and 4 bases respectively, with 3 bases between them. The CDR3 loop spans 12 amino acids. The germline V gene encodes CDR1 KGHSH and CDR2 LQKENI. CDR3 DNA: TGTGCCAGCTCACCACCGGTAGAGACCCAGTACTTC. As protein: CASSPPVETQYF. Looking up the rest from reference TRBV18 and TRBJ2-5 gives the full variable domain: NAGVMQNPRHLVRRRGQEARLRCSPMKGHSHVYWYRQLPEEGLKFMVYLQKENIIDESGMPKERFSAEFPKEGPSILRIQQVVRGDSAAYFCASSPPVETQYFGPGTRLLVL.

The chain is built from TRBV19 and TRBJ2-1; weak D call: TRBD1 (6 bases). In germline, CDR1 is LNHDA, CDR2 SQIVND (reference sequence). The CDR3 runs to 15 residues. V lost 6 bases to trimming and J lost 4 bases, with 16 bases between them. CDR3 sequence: CASRINRVGYNEQFF. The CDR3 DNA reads TGTGCCAGTAGGATAAACAGGGTAGGTTACAATGAGCAGTTCTTC.

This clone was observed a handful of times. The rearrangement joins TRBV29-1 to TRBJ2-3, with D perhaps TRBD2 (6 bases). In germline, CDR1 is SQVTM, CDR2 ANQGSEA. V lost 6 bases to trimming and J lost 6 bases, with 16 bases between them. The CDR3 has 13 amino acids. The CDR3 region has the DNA TGCAGCGTCGATGGCTTTGGGGGGGATACGCAGTATTTT. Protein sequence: CSVDGFGGDTQYF.

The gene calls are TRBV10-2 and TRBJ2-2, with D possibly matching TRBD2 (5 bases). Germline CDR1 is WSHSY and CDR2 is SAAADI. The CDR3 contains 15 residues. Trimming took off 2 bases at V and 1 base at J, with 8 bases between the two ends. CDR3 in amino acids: CASSERGWNTGELFF. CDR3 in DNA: TGCGCCAGCAGTGAGCGGGGTTGGAACACCGGGGAGCTGTTTTTT.

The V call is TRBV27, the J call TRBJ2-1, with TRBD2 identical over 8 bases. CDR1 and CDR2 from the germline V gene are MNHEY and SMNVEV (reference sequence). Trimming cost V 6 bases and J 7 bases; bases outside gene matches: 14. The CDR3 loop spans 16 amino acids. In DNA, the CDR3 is TGTGCCAGCAGATTCCTTGGAGCGGGAGTGAATAATGAGCAGTTCTTC. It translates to CASRFLGAGVNNEQFF.

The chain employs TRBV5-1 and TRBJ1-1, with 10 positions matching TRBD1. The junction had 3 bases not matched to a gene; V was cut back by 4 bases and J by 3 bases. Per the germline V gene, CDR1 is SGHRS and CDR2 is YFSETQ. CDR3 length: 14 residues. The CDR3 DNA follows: TGCGCCAGCAGCACGGGACAGGGGTACACTGAAGCTTTCTTT. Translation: CASSTGQGYTEAFF.

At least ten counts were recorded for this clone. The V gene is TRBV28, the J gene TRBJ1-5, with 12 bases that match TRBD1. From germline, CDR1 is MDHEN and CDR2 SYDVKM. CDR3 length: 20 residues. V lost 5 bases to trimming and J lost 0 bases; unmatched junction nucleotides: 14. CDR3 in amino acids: CASSSGAGTGGRYSNQPQHF. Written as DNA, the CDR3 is TGTGCCAGCAGTAGTGGGGCCGGGACAGGGGGCCGATATAGCAATCAGCCCCAGCATTTT.

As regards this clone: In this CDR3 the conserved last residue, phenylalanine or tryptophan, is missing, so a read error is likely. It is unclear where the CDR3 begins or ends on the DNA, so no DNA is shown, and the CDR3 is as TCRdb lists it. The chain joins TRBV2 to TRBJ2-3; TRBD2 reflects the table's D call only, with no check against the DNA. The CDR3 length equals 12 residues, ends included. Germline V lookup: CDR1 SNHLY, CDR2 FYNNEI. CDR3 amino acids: CASSAASGGPGL.

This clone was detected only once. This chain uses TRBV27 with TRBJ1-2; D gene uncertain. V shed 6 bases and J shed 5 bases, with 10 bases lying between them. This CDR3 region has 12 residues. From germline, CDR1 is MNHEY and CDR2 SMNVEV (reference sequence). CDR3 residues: CASREAGYGYTF. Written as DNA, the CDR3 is TGTGCCAGCAGGGAGGCGGGTTATGGCTACACCTTC.

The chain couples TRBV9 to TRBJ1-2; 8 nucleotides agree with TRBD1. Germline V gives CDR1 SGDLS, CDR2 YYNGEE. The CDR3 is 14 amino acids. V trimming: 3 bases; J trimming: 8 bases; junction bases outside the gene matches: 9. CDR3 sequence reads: CASSASSTGAGYTF. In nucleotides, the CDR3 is TGTGCCAGCAGCGCGAGTTCGACAGGGGCCGGCTACACCTTC.

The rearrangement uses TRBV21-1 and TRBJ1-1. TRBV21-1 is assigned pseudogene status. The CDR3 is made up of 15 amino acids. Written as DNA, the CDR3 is TGTGCCAGCGGGAGGGCAGGAAGGAGGGACACTGAAGCTTTCTTT. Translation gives CASGRAGRRDTEAFF.

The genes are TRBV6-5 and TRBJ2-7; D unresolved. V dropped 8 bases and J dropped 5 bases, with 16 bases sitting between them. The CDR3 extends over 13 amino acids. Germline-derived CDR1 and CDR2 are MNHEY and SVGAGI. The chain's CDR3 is CASGWNSAHEQYF. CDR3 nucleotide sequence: TGTGCCAGCGGTTGGAATTCAGCCCACGAGCAGTACTTC.

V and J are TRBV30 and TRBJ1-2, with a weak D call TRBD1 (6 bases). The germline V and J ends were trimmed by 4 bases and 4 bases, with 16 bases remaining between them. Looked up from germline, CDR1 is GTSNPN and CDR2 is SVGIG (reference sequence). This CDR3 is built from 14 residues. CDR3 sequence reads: CAWKGVGWSYGYTF. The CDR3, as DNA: TGTGCCTGGAAGGGGGTAGGGTGGAGCTATGGCTACACCTTC.

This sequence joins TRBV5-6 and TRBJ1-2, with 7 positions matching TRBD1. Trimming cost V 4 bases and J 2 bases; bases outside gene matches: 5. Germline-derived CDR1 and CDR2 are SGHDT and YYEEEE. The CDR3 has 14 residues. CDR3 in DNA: TGTGCCAGCAGCCGACAGGGCCCAAACTATGGCTACACCTTC. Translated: CASSRQGPNYGYTF.